A selection of T cell receptor beta chains follows, all from one sample in a study of T cell responses to AZD1222 COVID-19 vaccine. Clones were sequenced by immunoSEQ multiplex PCR, and TCRdb holds only the in-frame ones, with some missing. The sample contains nearly 110,000 clones, roughly 90% of which appear only once. The specimen comprised peripheral blood, sampled on day 0 of AZD1222 vaccination. The receptors come from an adult in good health. Each CDR3 is given without its conserved first and last residue.

v_gene	j_gene	CDR3aa
TRBV6-5	TRBJ2-7	ASGLSHYIHEQY
TRBV6-2/TRBV6-3	TRBJ2-7	ASSSLRAYEQY
TRBV6-5	TRBJ1-2	ASSYSGTGNYGYT
TRBV11-2	TRBJ1-3	ASSLGYSGSGNTIY
TRBV7-2	TRBJ2-5	ASSPGHPQETQY
TRBV15	TRBJ2-7	ATQRELAETYEQY
TRBV7-9	TRBJ2-5	ASSGNGTSVETQY
TRBV6-5	TRBJ2-7	ASSYPSGETHEQY
TRBV6-4	TRBJ2-3	ASSERGRFSDTQY
TRBV6-2/TRBV6-3	TRBJ2-7	ASSPSEYEQY
TRBV18	TRBJ1-1	ASSPSGQTEAF
TRBV6-5	TRBJ2-5	AIDRALGETQY
TRBV7-3	TRBJ2-5	ASSRDSQETQY
TRBV28	TRBJ2-3	ASSLQRGEDTQY
TRBV12-3/TRBV12-4	TRBJ1-1	ASRRTAEAF
TRBV24-1	TRBJ1-6	ATSDGTGGNSPLH
TRBV10-3	TRBJ2-7	AISDRTIYEQY
TRBV7-3	TRBJ2-2	ASSLGTGGNTGELF
TRBV28	TRBJ2-3	ASSLFGGGKNTQY
TRBV5-1	TRBJ2-1	ASSLKVTPGLF
TRBV30	TRBJ1-5	AWSLTGNYQPQH
TRBV19	TRBJ2-2	ASSIDSRGDTGELF
TRBV27	TRBJ1-2	ASSLYLGSVGYGYT
TRBV7-2	TRBJ1-2	ASTSQSNYGYT
TRBV4-1	TRBJ2-3	ASSQDGYGGTDTQY
TRBV6-2/TRBV6-3	TRBJ1-2	ASSYSRMWTGTGKEGYT
TRBV10-3	TRBJ2-1	AISESGWNNEQF
TRBV19	TRBJ1-2	ASRPSPGVYGYT
TRBV11-2	TRBJ2-5	ASSSRGGGLKETQY
TRBV28	TRBJ1-2	ASSLGDGYT
TRBV5-1	TRBJ1-2	ASSLALGVDYGYT
TRBV28	TRBJ2-7	ASSTTSYEQY
TRBV7-3	TRBJ2-1	ASSLTRDNEQF
TRBV5-1	TRBJ2-2	ASSPDGTAGELF
TRBV3-1/TRBV3-2	TRBJ1-2	ASSQGTGGGSGYT
TRBV29-1	TRBJ2-7	SARGAHSYEQY
TRBV19	TRBJ2-1	ASRLTLSYNEQF
TRBV7-3	TRBJ2-7	ASSPTGELGEQY
TRBV29-1	TRBJ1-1	SVRQGLNTEAF
TRBV28	TRBJ2-7	ASSLGPVEQY
TRBV10-3	TRBJ2-7	AISAQYEQY
TRBV19	TRBJ1-5	ASTGFRNQPQH
TRBV19	TRBJ1-5	ASSVKGGVNSNQPQH
TRBV19	TRBJ2-7	ASSTQNYEQY
TRBV11-3	TRBJ2-1	ASSRVSGFGEQF
TRBV6-2/TRBV6-3	TRBJ2-5	ASSWPGGETLREETQY
TRBV4-3	TRBJ2-2	ASSQPWGSGGNTGELF
TRBV19	TRBJ1-4	ASSVSYMTEKLF
TRBV7-3	TRBJ2-5	ASSLVAGMETQY